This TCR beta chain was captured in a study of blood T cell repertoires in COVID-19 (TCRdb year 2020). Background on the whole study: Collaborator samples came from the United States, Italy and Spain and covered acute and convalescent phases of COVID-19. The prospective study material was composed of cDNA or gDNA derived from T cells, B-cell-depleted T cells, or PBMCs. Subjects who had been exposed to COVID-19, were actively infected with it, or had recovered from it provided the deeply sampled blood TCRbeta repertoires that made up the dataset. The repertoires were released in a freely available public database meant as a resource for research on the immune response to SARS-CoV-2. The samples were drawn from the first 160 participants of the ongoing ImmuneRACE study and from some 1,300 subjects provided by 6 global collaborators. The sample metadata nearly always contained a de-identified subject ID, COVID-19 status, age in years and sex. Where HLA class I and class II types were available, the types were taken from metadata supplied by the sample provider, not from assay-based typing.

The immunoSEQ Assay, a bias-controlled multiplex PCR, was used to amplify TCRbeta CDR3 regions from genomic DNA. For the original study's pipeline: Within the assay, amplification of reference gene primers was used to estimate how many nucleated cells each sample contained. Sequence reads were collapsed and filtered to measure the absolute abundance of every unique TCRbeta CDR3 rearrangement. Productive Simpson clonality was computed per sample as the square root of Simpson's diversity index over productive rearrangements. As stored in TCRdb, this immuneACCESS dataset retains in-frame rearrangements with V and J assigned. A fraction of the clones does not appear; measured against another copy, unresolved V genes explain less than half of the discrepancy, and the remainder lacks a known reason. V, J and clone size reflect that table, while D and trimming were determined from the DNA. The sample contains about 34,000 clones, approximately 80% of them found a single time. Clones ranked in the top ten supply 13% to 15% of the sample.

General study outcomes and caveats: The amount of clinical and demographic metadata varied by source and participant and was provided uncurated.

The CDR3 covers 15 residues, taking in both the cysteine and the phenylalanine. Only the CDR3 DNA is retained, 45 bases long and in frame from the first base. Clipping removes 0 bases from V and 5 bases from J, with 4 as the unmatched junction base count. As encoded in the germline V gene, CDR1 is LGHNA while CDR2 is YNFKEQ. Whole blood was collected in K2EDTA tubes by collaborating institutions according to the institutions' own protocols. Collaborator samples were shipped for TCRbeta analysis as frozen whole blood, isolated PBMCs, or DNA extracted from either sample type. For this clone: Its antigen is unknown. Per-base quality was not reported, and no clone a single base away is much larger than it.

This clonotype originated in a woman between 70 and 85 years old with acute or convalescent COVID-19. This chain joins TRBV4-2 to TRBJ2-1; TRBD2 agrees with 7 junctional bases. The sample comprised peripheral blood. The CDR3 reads CASSQEGTTNNEQFF. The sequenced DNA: TGTGCCAGCAGCCAAGAAGGGACTACTAACAATGAGCAGTTCTTC.